These 28 T cell receptor beta chains came from one sample sequenced in a study of shared T cell receptors in the human thymus. Clones were sequenced by immunoSEQ multiplex PCR, and TCRdb holds only the in-frame ones, with some missing. The table includes approximately 660,000 clones, roughly 90% detected once. This same sample was also taken into another study, of human thymus T cells.

The specimen was thymocytes. The receptors come from a boy in the first two years of life with a congenital heart defect.

V is TRBV5-6 and J is TRBJ1-2; the D is unclear. With 0 bases removed from V and 4 bases from J, the gap between germline ends came to 10 bases. The germline CDR1 and CDR2 sequences are SGHDT and YYEEEE. The CDR3 is made up of 14 amino acids. CDR3 sequence (DNA): TGTGCCAGCAGCTTGGCCTCACAGACCTATGGCTACACCTTC. Encoded protein: CASSLASQTYGYTF.

The chain links TRBV19 to TRBJ2-7; D unresolved. CDR1 is LNHDA, CDR2 SQIVND, per germline (reference sequence). Trimming stripped 4 bases from V and 0 bases from J, with 22 bases between. This CDR3 is 18 amino acids long. CDR3 sequence (DNA): TGTGCCAGTAGTAGGTATTTGGGCCCTTCGAAAAGCTCCTACGAGCAGTACTTC. Its protein product is CASSRYLGPSKSSYEQYF.

The chain recombines TRBV18 with TRBJ2-4; 9 nucleotides line up with TRBD1. CDR3 length: 14 amino acids. V was clipped by 5 bases and J by 5 bases; unmatched bases: 4. Looked up from germline, CDR1 is KGHSH and CDR2 is LQKENI. The CDR3 coding sequence is TGTGCCAGCTCAACACGGACAGGGGAAAACATTCAGTACTTC. Its protein product is CASSTRTGENIQYF.

The chain has TRBV10-3 and TRBJ1-3; 7 nucleotides match TRBD1. CDR3 length: 15 amino acids. From germline, CDR1 is ENHRY and CDR2 SYGVKD. Losses at the gene ends were 8 bases for V and 0 bases for J; bases not matched to a gene: 7. The DNA for the CDR3 is TGTGCCATCGGGGAGGACAGGTTCTCTGGAAACACCATATATTTT. Protein sequence: CAIGEDRFSGNTIYF.

V usage is TRBV5-6 and J usage is TRBJ2-6, with D tentatively TRBD2 (6 bases). CDR3 size: 16 residues. The V gene's germline CDR1 is SGHDT and CDR2 YYEEEE. V was cut by 7 bases and J by 2 bases, with 16 bases left in between. For the CDR3, the DNA is TGTGCCAGCTCCCGGAGGCCGGGGGCTGGGGCCAACGTCCTGACTTTC. Protein: CASSRRPGAGANVLTF.

This chain uses TRBV28 with TRBJ2-7, with D perhaps matching TRBD1 (5 bases). The CDR3 totals 17 residues. Trimming shortened V by 0 bases and J by 0 bases, and 15 bases separated the two germline ends. The germline V gene encodes CDR1 MDHEN and CDR2 SYDVKM. CDR3 loop: CASSLCWGGGRSYEQYF. The CDR3 DNA sequence: TGTGCCAGCAGTTTATGCTGGGGCGGCGGACGCTCCTACGAGCAGTACTTC.

A note on this clone: Other nucleotide sequences from this sample produce the same CDR3. The V call is TRBV27, the J call TRBJ1-2; D might be TRBD1 (6 bases). The CDR3 extends over 11 amino acids. From germline, CDR1 is MNHEY and CDR2 SMNVEV (reference sequence). V lost 5 bases to trimming and J lost 6 bases, with 7 bases between them. CDR3 bases: TGTGCCAGCAGTAGGGGGAATGGCTACACCTTC. This encodes CASSRGNGYTF.

The rearrangement joins TRBV18 to TRBJ2-6, with a possible D match to TRBD2 (6 bases). The ends were cut back, 2 bases at V and 4 bases at J, with 21 bases in the middle. The length of the CDR3 is 19 residues. Per germline, CDR1 KGHSH and CDR2 LQKENI. CDR3 DNA: TGTGCCAGCTCACCAGGGAGGCGGGAAGGCCCCGAGGGGGCCAACGTCCTGACTTTC. Its protein is CASSPGRREGPEGANVLTF.

This chain connects TRBV5-1 to TRBJ1-1, with TRBD1 matching over 8 bases. The trim removed 4 bases at V and 1 base at J, leaving 6 bases unmatched. The CDR3 is 15 amino acids. Per germline, CDR1 SGHRS and CDR2 YFSETQ. The CDR3 region is CASSPRDRQNTEAFF. In nucleotides, the CDR3 is TGCGCCAGCAGCCCCCGGGACAGGCAGAACACTGAAGCTTTCTTT. The whole variable domain, filled in from reference TRBV5-1 and TRBJ1-1, reads KAGVTQTPRYLIKTRGQQVTLSCSPISGHRSVSWYQQTPGQGLQFLFEYFSETQRNKGNFPGRFSGRQFSNSRSEMNVSTLELGDSALYLCASSPRDRQNTEAFFGQGTRLTVV.

The chain carries TRBV19 and TRBJ2-7; D uncertain. Germline values: CDR1 LNHDA, CDR2 SQIVND (reference sequence). The CDR3 loop spans 13 amino acids. The V gene lost 3 bases and the J gene lost 1 base, with 7 bases spanning the gap. The CDR3 reads CASSIAQSYEQYF. CDR3 sequence (DNA): TGTGCCAGTAGTATCGCTCAGTCCTACGAGCAGTACTTC.

This chain connects TRBV4-1 to TRBJ2-7; 7 nucleotides align to TRBD2. V shed 2 bases, J shed 2 bases, and the junction held 3 bases outside the gene matches. CDR1 is MGHRA, CDR2 YSYEKL, per germline. The CDR3 runs to 14 residues. CDR3 amino acids: CASSQTGTTYEQYF. The CDR3 bases are TGCGCCAGCAGCCAAACCGGGACTACCTACGAGCAGTACTTC.

In its sample, this clone was seen once. The V call is TRBV11-3, the J call TRBJ2-7; 7 bases are shared with TRBD1. V lost 6 bases, J lost 5 bases, and 25 bases stayed unmatched. The CDR3 runs 19 residues. Germline loops: CDR1 SGHNT, CDR2 YENEEA. The CDR3 loop is CASRGRQGKNRSILHEQYF. CDR3 DNA: TGTGCCAGCAGAGGCCGACAGGGTAAAAATCGATCAATCCTCCACGAGCAGTACTTC. Together with reference TRBV11-3 and TRBJ2-7, the CDR3 gives the full variable domain: EAGVVQSPRYKIIEKKQPVAFWCNPISGHNTLYWYLQNLGQGPELLIRYENEEAVDDSQLPKDRFSAERLKGVDSTLKIQPAELGDSAVYLCASRGRQGKNRSILHEQYFGPGTRLTVT.

V usage is TRBV28 and J usage is TRBJ2-1; D may be TRBD2 (5 bases). Germline loops: CDR1 MDHEN, CDR2 SYDVKM. The CDR3 length is 14 residues. V lost 8 bases, J lost 8 bases, and 19 bases lay in between. CDR3 sequence reads: CASSPGDYRDEQFF. The CDR3 nucleotides are TGTGCCAGCTCTCCCGGAGACTACCGGGATGAGCAGTTCTTC.

This sequence joins TRBV14 and TRBJ2-7; D uncertain. CDR3 length: 14 amino acids. Trimming stripped 1 base from V and 0 bases from J, with 7 bases between. The germline gives CDR1 SGHDN, CDR2 FVKESK. The CDR3 nucleotides read TGTGCCAGCAGCCAAGGTGGCACCTCCTACGAGCAGTACTTC. Translation: CASSQGGTSYEQYF.

This clone has only one observation. This chain joins TRBV4-3 and TRBJ1-3, with 7 bases that match TRBD1. This CDR3 has 19 amino acids. Germline V gives CDR1 LGHNA, CDR2 YSLEER. V was pared by 1 base and J by 0 bases, with 12 bases of the junction left unmatched. The CDR3: CASSQVRTGKAPSGNTIYF. For the CDR3, the DNA is TGCGCCAGCAGCCAAGTTAGGACAGGAAAGGCGCCCTCTGGAAACACCATATATTTT.

The chain has TRBV12-5 and TRBJ1-5; the D gene is possibly TRBD1 (6 bases). Trimming removed 6 bases from V and 7 bases from J, with 16 bases in between. This CDR3 spans 14 amino acids. Germline CDR1 is LGHNT and CDR2 is FRNRAP. CDR3 sequence reads: CASGVGADWQPQHF. The CDR3 DNA sequence: TGTGCTAGTGGCGTGGGGGCGGACTGGCAGCCCCAGCATTTT.

The gene calls are TRBV27 and TRBJ1-5, with D possibly TRBD1 on 6 matching bases. This CDR3 spans 15 amino acids. Germline V gene sequence: CDR1 MNHEY, CDR2 SMNVEV (reference sequence). V lost 0 bases to trimming and J lost 3 bases, with 9 bases between them. The CDR3 sequence: CASSLSRQVNQPQHF. The DNA of the CDR3 is TGTGCCAGCAGTTTATCCCGACAGGTCAATCAGCCCCAGCATTTT.

V is TRBV27 and J is TRBJ2-7; 7 bases fit TRBD1. The CDR3 is made up of 15 amino acids. Germline V lookup: CDR1 MNHEY, CDR2 SMNVEV (reference sequence). Losses at the gene ends were 0 bases for V and 1 base for J; bases not matched to a gene: 3. CDR3 residues: CASSLSTGPSYEQYF. The CDR3 nucleotides are TGTGCCAGCAGTTTATCGACAGGGCCGTCCTACGAGCAGTACTTC.

The chain carries TRBV12-5 and TRBJ2-1, with TRBD1 matching 7 bases. The CDR3 extends over 15 amino acids. J was trimmed by 2 bases and V by 7 bases; bases with no gene match: 8. Germline V CDR1 and CDR2: LGHNT, FRNRAP. CDR3 loop: CASAPPRGPYNEQFF. DNA of the CDR3: TGTGCTAGTGCCCCCCCGAGGGGGCCCTACAATGAGCAGTTCTTC.

The gene calls are TRBV4-2 and TRBJ2-4, with D possibly being TRBD2 (6 bases). CDR1 and CDR2 (germline): LGHNA, YNFKEQ. This CDR3 has 17 residues. Trimming cost V 0 bases and J 8 bases, with 20 bases left between them. The CDR3 sequence: CASSQDPILAPRDIQYF. As DNA, the CDR3 is TGTGCCAGCAGCCAAGACCCAATCCTAGCGCCCAGGGACATTCAGTACTTC.

The V gene is TRBV19, the J gene TRBJ2-1, with 7 bases aligning to TRBD2. This CDR3 is 16 amino acids long. Trimming removed 7 bases from V and 4 bases from J; junction bases left unmatched: 13. Germline CDR1 LNHDA, CDR2 SQIVND (reference sequence). The CDR3 region has the DNA TGTGCCAGTAAGAGGAGAGTGGGTAGCGGGTACAATGAGCAGTTCTTC. This sequence encodes CASKRRVGSGYNEQFF.

The J gene is TRBJ2-2, the V gene TRBV4-2; 11 nucleotides line up with TRBD2. Trimming at V came to 1 base and at J to 4 bases, leaving 11 bases not matched to a gene. In germline, CDR1 is LGHNA, CDR2 YNFKEQ. CDR3 size: 19 residues. CDR3 bases: TGTGCCAGCAGCCAAGGGGGCCCTAGCGGGAGGCCGGCCACCGGGGAGCTGTTTTTT. Translated, it gives CASSQGGPSGRPATGELFF.

The CDR3 loop reads CASTTGQGASGDEKLFF. DNA of the CDR3: TGTGCCAGCACCACAGGACAGGGGGCTTCGGGGGATGAAAAACTGTTTTTT. The chain recombines TRBV5-5 with TRBJ1-4; 11 bases match TRBD1. Looked up from germline, CDR1 is SGHKS and CDR2 is YYEKEE (reference sequence). V was clipped by 6 bases and J by 6 bases; unmatched bases: 13. This CDR3 spans 17 amino acids.

This clone is a singleton in its sample. CDR3 sequence (DNA): TGTGCCAGCAGCATGGGACAGAGCTCCTACGAGCAGTACTTC. Protein: CASSMGQSSYEQYF. The chain has TRBV2 and TRBJ2-7; TRBD1 matches 7 bases. Germline CDR1 and CDR2: SNHLY and FYNNEI. The trim removed 6 bases at V and 0 bases at J, leaving 5 bases unmatched. The CDR3 is 14 residues long.

This clone was observed a handful of times. The rearrangement uses TRBV28 and TRBJ2-5; weak D call: TRBD1 (7 bases). This CDR3 contains 17 residues. From germline, CDR1 is MDHEN and CDR2 SYDVKM. Trimming stripped 5 bases from V and 1 base from J, with 20 bases between. The CDR3 DNA sequence: TGTGCCAGCAGTCCATCGGGGGACAGCGAACGCCAAGAGACCCAGTACTTC. It codes for CASSPSGDSERQETQYF.

The chain uses TRBV27 and TRBJ2-5; TRBD1 matches 8 bases. V gave up 6 bases and J gave up 2 bases; unmatched junction bases: 2. This CDR3 has 13 residues. Germline CDR1 MNHEY, CDR2 SMNVEV (reference sequence). CDR3 protein: CASRGQAQETQYF. Here the CDR3 DNA reads TGTGCCAGCAGGGGACAGGCTCAAGAGACCCAGTACTTC.

The rearrangement joins TRBV5-4 to TRBJ2-5; 9 positions agree with TRBD2. The CDR3 sequence is 18 residues long. From germline, CDR1 is SGHNT and CDR2 YYREEE (reference sequence). The V segment lost 0 bases and the J segment 1 base; nucleotides outside the gene matches: 10. The CDR3 DNA reads TGTGCCAGCAGCTTGGAAGATGGCGGGAGGGTCGGCCAAGAGACCCAGTACTTC. Residues: CASSLEDGGRVGQETQYF.

This clone was picked up one time. This rearrangement joins TRBV2 to TRBJ2-2; 9 bases are a match to TRBD1. The V gene's germline CDR1 is SNHLY and CDR2 FYNNEI. CDR3 length equals 15 residues. The ends lost 5 bases at V and 7 bases at J; junction bases unmatched: 8. The CDR3 reads CASSLQGARNGELFF. CDR3 DNA sequence: TGTGCCAGCAGTTTACAGGGGGCAAGGAACGGGGAGCTGTTTTTT.